These T cell receptor beta chains were read from a single sample in a study of shared clonotypes between healthy human individuals. The data were produced by immunoSEQ multiplex PCR, yet TCRdb's version contains in-frame clones alone and is incomplete. This table has fewer than 1.8 million clones, approximately 98.5% appearing once. The sequenced material came from naive CD4+ T cells sorted from blood. The receptor source for this set is a man aged 30 to 39 in good health. Each CDR3 is given with its conserved first and last residue. Each record gives: D gene, CDR3 length, clone size, J gene, V gene, CDR3 DNA, CDR3 protein. The D gene is left open where the match is weak. Clone size is given for some rows only: seen once, a few or many times, or a class if the clone is expanded.

. | 15 | . | TRBJ2-7 | TRBV4-2 | TGTGCCAGCAGCCTCAACGAGGGGAGGCCGGACGAGCAGTACTTC | CASSLNEGRPDEQYF
TRBD1 | 21 | . | TRBJ2-2 | TRBV10-3 | TGTGCCATCAGTCGTTTAACCGGGGGACAGGGGGCTCTACACAACACCGGGGAGCTGTTTTTT | CAISRLTGGQGALHNTGELFF
. | 16 | . | TRBJ2-7 | TRBV4-3 | TGCGCCAGCAGCCAAGAGACGCACCTGTCGTCCTACGAGCAGTACTTC | CASSQETHLSSYEQYF
TRBD2 | 14 | . | TRBJ2-7 | TRBV28 | TGTGCCAGCAGGGATACGGGAGGGGATTACGAGCAGTACTTC | CASRDTGGDYEQYF
. | 13 | . | TRBJ2-7 | TRBV15 | TGTGCCACCAGCAGAGATATGGGCTACGAGCAGTACTTC | CATSRDMGYEQYF
. | 14 | . | TRBJ2-5 | TRBV5-1 | TGCGCCAGCAGCTTAAAGGGACCTGGAGAGACCCAGTACTTC | CASSLKGPGETQYF
TRBD2 | 15 | . | TRBJ2-4 | TRBV5-4 | TGTGCCAGCAGCCAATGGACTAGCGGGAGGAACATTCAGTACTTC | CASSQWTSGRNIQYF
TRBD1 | 17 | once | TRBJ1-3 | TRBV7-8 | TGTGCCAGCAGCTTAGTAGGGGACAGGGCTTTGTTAAACACCATATATTTT | CASSLVGDRALLNTIYF
. | 14 | once | TRBJ1-1 | TRBV15 | TGTGCCACCAGCAGAGATCTGGTCTTTACTGAAGCTTTCTTT | CATSRDLVFTEAFF
TRBD1 | 14 | once | TRBJ1-2 | TRBV28 | TGTGCCAGCAGTAGTACAGGGGGCTCCTATGGCTACACCTTC | CASSSTGGSYGYTF
TRBD2 | 15 | . | TRBJ2-5 | TRBV9 | TGTGCCAGCAGCGTAGAAGGGACTAGCTGGGAGACCCAGTACTTC | CASSVEGTSWETQYF
. | 17 | . | TRBJ2-4 | TRBV18 | TGTGCCAGCTCACCACTGAGGGGCAGGGTGGACAAAAACATTCAGTACTTC | CASSPLRGRVDKNIQYF
. | 15 | . | TRBJ1-2 | TRBV25-1 | TGTGCCAGCAGTGAATTTGTGGTGGGGGAGTATGGCTACACCTTC | CASSEFVVGEYGYTF
. | 9 | . | TRBJ2-3 | TRBV20-1 | TGCAGTGCTCCCGGACCGCAGTATTTT | CSAPGPQYF
. | 16 | . | TRBJ1-1 | TRBV27 | TGTGCCAGCAGTCGTTCCGGGGGCAGGAGGAACACTGAAGCTTTCTTT | CASSRSGGRRNTEAFF
TRBD1 | 13 | once | TRBJ2-1 | TRBV6-1 | TGTGCCAGCAGGGGACAGGGATACAATGAGCAGTTCTTC | CASRGQGYNEQFF
TRBD2 | 15 | . | TRBJ2-3 | TRBV18 | TGTGCCAGCTCACCCCAGCGGGAGGCTGCAGATACGCAGTATTTT | CASSPQREAADTQYF
. | 13 | . | TRBJ2-7 | TRBV5-4 | TGTGCCAGCAGCTTGGACAGGATCTACGAGCAGTACTTC | CASSLDRIYEQYF
. | 11 | . | TRBJ2-3 | TRBV20-1 | TGCAGTGCTGCTTACGGGGATACGCAGTATTTT | CSAAYGDTQYF
TRBD2 | 16 | . | TRBJ2-1 | TRBV7-3 | TGTGCCAGCAGCATTCAACTAGCGGGAAGACCGGGTGAGCAGTTCTTC | CASSIQLAGRPGEQFF
TRBD1 | 13 | once | TRBJ1-5 | TRBV6-5 | TGTGCCAGCGGAGACAGGGGCAATCAGCCCCAGCATTTT | CASGDRGNQPQHF
. | 16 | . | TRBJ2-1 | TRBV15 | TGTGCCACCAGCAGAGAGGGCGGGATCTCCTACAATGAGCAGTTCTTC | CATSREGGISYNEQFF
TRBD2 | 17 | . | TRBJ2-7 | TRBV7-3 | TGTGCCAGCAGCTTAAGGGGACCGGCTAGCGGGAGTCACGAGCAGTACTTC | CASSLRGPASGSHEQYF
TRBD1 | 13 | . | TRBJ2-1 | TRBV5-4 | TGTGCCAGCAGCTGGACAGGGGCGGGTGAGCAGTTCTTC | CASSWTGAGEQFF
TRBD1 | 15 | . | TRBJ2-2 | TRBV15 | TGTGCCACCAGCAGGAGACAGGGCCGGACCGGGGAGCTGTTTTTT | CATSRRQGRTGELFF
TRBD2 | 18 | once | TRBJ2-3 | TRBV27 | TGTGCCAGCACGCGGCGGCTAGCGGGAAATTTCCGCACAGATACGCAGTATTTT | CASTRRLAGNFRTDTQYF
. | 18 | . | TRBJ2-1 | TRBV14 | TGTGCCAGCAGCCAAGTTTGGTCTCGGGTGATCCGATCCAATGAGCAGTTCTTC | CASSQVWSRVIRSNEQFF
TRBD2 | 16 | . | TRBJ2-1 | TRBV10-1 | TGCGCCAGCAGTGGATTAGCGGGAGGGGGGAGAATGGAGCAGTTCTTC | CASSGLAGGGRMEQFF
. | 12 | once | TRBJ2-7 | TRBV5-1 | TGCGCCAGCAGCGATAGCCTCTACGAGCAGTACTTC | CASSDSLYEQYF
TRBD1 | 18 | . | TRBJ2-1 | TRBV7-9 | TGTGCCAGCATCCTGCCTGATGGGAACCGGGACAGGGCCAATGAGCAGTTCTTC | CASILPDGNRDRANEQFF
. | 16 | . | TRBJ2-7 | TRBV10-2 | TGCGCCAGCAGTGAGGGAGGGCGGGTCAGCTCCTACGAGCAGTACTTC | CASSEGGRVSSYEQYF
. | 15 | . | TRBJ2-2 | TRBV18 | TGTGCCAGCTCACCAATCCCAGGGGGGACCGGGGAGCTGTTTTTT | CASSPIPGGTGELFF
. | 16 | . | TRBJ2-1 | TRBV28 | TGTGCCAGCAGTTTCGGGCCTACCCTCTCCTACAATGAGCAGTTCTTC | CASSFGPTLSYNEQFF
TRBD1 | 14 | . | TRBJ2-1 | TRBV29-1 | TGCAGCGTTCGACCGGACAGGGGCTACAATGAGCAGTTCTTC | CSVRPDRGYNEQFF
. | 16 | . | TRBJ1-5 | TRBV18 | TGTGCCAGCTCACCCCAAGGCGGTTATAGCAATCAGCCCCAGCATTTT | CASSPQGGYSNQPQHF
. | 17 | . | TRBJ2-3 | TRBV4-1 | TGCGCCAGCAGCCAAGATCTGCTAGGCTCTCTCACAGATACGCAGTATTTT | CASSQDLLGSLTDTQYF
TRBD1 | 15 | . | TRBJ1-5 | TRBV6-6 | TGTGCCAGCAGTTACTCTGACAGGGGGTACCAGCCCCAGCATTTT | CASSYSDRGYQPQHF
. | 15 | . | TRBJ1-3 | TRBV10-3 | TGTGCCATCAGTGGAGCAGGGAACTCTGGAAACACCATATATTTT | CAISGAGNSGNTIYF
TRBD1 | 14 | . | TRBJ1-2 | TRBV5-1 | TGCGCCAGCAGCTTGGCGAGGACAGGCGGCGGCTACACCTTC | CASSLARTGGGYTF
TRBD1 | 17 | once | TRBJ2-2 | TRBV28 | TGTGCCAGCAGTTCACCCTGGACAGGTGTTAACACCGGGGAGCTGTTTTTT | CASSSPWTGVNTGELFF
. | 14 | . | TRBJ2-7 | TRBV5-5 | TGTGCCAGCAGCCTCGACAGCTATACCTACGAGCAGTACTTC | CASSLDSYTYEQYF
. | 15 | . | TRBJ1-1 | TRBV18 | TGTGCCAGCTCACCGAGGACAGTTATGAACACTGAAGCTTTCTTT | CASSPRTVMNTEAFF
. | 14 | . | TRBJ1-1 | TRBV10-3 | TGTGCCATCAGCAACCAAACAGGGTTCCCTGAAGCTTTCTTT | CAISNQTGFPEAFF
. | 19 | . | TRBJ1-3 | TRBV11-2 | TGTGCCAGCAGCTTAGATCAGCGCGTTCTTGGTTTGGGCGGAAACACCATATATTTT | CASSLDQRVLGLGGNTIYF
. | 16 | . | TRBJ2-6 | TRBV5-1 | TGCGCCAGCAGCTTAGGGTTAGAGCCTGGGGCCAACGTCCTGACTTTC | CASSLGLEPGANVLTF
TRBD2 | 16 | . | TRBJ2-1 | TRBV19 | TGTGCCAGTAGCCCCTCTAGCGGGATCAACTACAATGAGCAGTTCTTC | CASSPSSGINYNEQFF
. | 13 | . | TRBJ2-7 | TRBV30 | TGTGCGGGAAGCATTGGGGCGGCCTACGAGCAGTACTTC | CAGSIGAAYEQYF
. | 14 | . | TRBJ2-2 | TRBV28 | TGTGCCAGCAGTACTTACGGGAAGTCCGGGGAGCTGTTTTTT | CASSTYGKSGELFF
TRBD2 | 15 | . | TRBJ2-1 | TRBV7-9 | TGTGCCAGCAGCTTAGGCGATTCCCAAGCGGGAGAGCAGTTCTTC | CASSLGDSQAGEQFF
. | 15 | . | TRBJ2-1 | TRBV7-2 | TGTGCCAGCAGCCGCTTCGGGGGCTACAGGAACTGGCAGTTCTTC | CASSRFGGYRNWQFF
. | 16 | . | TRBJ2-1 | TRBV5-4 | TGTGCCAGCAGCTTGGCCGGGGCTACCAAATACAATGAGCAGTTCTTC | CASSLAGATKYNEQFF
. | 14 | . | TRBJ2-1 | TRBV9 | TGTGCCAGCAGCGTAGTCGGGGGTTGGAATGAGCAGTTCTTC | CASSVVGGWNEQFF
. | 13 | . | TRBJ2-7 | TRBV18 | TGTGCCAGCTCACCAGGGGCCTTTTACGAGCAGTACTTC | CASSPGAFYEQYF
. | 13 | . | TRBJ2-3 | TRBV19 | TGTGCCAGTAGTATAGATTCCGCGCGGACGCAGTATTTT | CASSIDSARTQYF
TRBD1 | 14 | . | TRBJ2-1 | TRBV9 | TGTGCCAGCAGTGGGGACAGCTTCTACAATGAGCAGTTCTTC | CASSGDSFYNEQFF
. | 14 | . | TRBJ2-1 | TRBV7-2 | TGTGCCAGCAGCTCATTTGGGCAGGACAATGAGCAGTTCTTC | CASSSFGQDNEQFF
. | 12 | . | TRBJ1-4 | TRBV19 | TGTGCCAGTAGTACCGCTAGTGAAAAACTGTTTTTT | CASSTASEKLFF
. | 14 | . | TRBJ2-7 | TRBV1 | TGCACCAGCGGACAGACTAGCGGTACCTACGAGCAGTACTTC | CTSGQTSGTYEQYF
TRBD2 | 15 | . | TRBJ2-3 | TRBV19 | TGTGCCAGTAGTAAAATGGCGGGAGGCCCAGATACGCAGTATTTT | CASSKMAGGPDTQYF